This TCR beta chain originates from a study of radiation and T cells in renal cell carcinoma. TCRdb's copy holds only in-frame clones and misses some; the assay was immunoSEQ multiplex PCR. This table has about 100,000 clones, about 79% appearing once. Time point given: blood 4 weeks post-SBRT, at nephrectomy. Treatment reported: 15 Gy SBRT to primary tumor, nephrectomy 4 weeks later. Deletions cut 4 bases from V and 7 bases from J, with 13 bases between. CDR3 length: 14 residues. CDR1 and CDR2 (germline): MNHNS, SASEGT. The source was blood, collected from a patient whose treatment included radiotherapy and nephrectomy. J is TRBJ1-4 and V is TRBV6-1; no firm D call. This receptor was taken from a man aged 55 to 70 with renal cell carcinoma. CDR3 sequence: CASSADMRIEKLFF. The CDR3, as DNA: TGTGCCAGCAGTGCTGACATGCGGATTGAAAAACTGTTTTTT.